The rows below give T cell receptor beta chains drawn from one sample of a study of OX40 agonist ivuxolimab in advanced cancers. TCRdb's copy holds only in-frame clones and misses some; the assay was immunoSEQ multiplex PCR. The sample carries approximately 84,000 clones, about 88% recorded once. The sample in question was CD4+ or CD8+ T cells sorted from blood, obtained in a trial of the OX40 agonist ivuxolimab. The source is an adult with an advanced solid tumor such as melanoma, head and neck, liver or kidney cancer. Both conserved end residues are part of each CDR3. The order of the fields is D gene, V gene, J gene, clone size, CDR3 protein, CDR3 DNA. The D gene is left open where the match is weak. Size is stated for part of the rows, as once, few or many counts, or as a class when the clone is expanded.

-,TRBV7-9,TRBJ2-1,-,CASSLTAGGRNEQFF,TGTGCCAGCAGCTTAACGGCAGGGGGGCGGAATGAGCAGTTCTTC
TRBD2,TRBV18,TRBJ2-7,-,CASSPGTSGSGNHEQYF,TGTGCCAGCTCACCCGGGACTAGCGGGAGTGGTAACCACGAGCAGTACTTC
TRBD1,TRBV19,TRBJ2-7,-,CASSTPTGKVNEQYF,TGTGCCAGTAGTACCCCGACAGGGAAGGTCAACGAGCAGTACTTC
TRBD1,TRBV9,TRBJ2-1,-,CASSRQGRENEQFF,TGTGCCAGCAGCAGACAGGGGCGGGAAAATGAGCAGTTCTTC
TRBD2,TRBV7-3,TRBJ2-1,-,CASSSSVIGTSDEQFF,TGTGCCAGCAGCTCCTCGGTAATCGGGACTAGCGATGAGCAGTTCTTC
-,TRBV5-1,TRBJ1-2,-,CASSLETGSSYGYTF,TGCGCCAGCAGCTTGGAGACAGGATCCTCCTATGGCTACACCTTC
TRBD2,TRBV19,TRBJ2-5,-,CASRPLAGSQETQYF,TGTGCCAGTCGACCTTTAGCGGGCAGCCAAGAGACCCAGTACTTC
TRBD1,TRBV7-9,TRBJ1-5,few,CASSSDRDEVQPQHF,TGTGCCAGCAGCTCTGACAGGGACGAGGTTCAGCCCCAGCATTTT
-,TRBV6-6,TRBJ2-2,-,CASSRQAAPPGELFF,TGTGCCAGCAGTCGGCAGGCTGCCCCCCCCGGGGAGCTGTTTTTT
-,TRBV6-4,TRBJ2-5,-,CASSDSAGSETQYF,TGTGCCAGCAGTGACAGCGCGGGATCTGAGACCCAGTACTTC
-,TRBV7-6,TRBJ2-7,-,CASSLGLGQSYEQYF,TGTGCCAGCAGCTTAGGACTCGGGCAGTCCTACGAGCAGTACTTC
-,TRBV5-1,TRBJ1-3,-,CASTPSGLSGNTIYF,TGCGCCAGCACCCCATCGGGGCTCTCTGGAAACACCATATATTTT
-,TRBV4-1,TRBJ1-2,-,CASSQDRSSFAYGYTF,TGCGCCAGCAGCCAAGATCGATCCAGCTTCGCCTATGGCTACACCTTC
TRBD2,TRBV6-1,TRBJ2-2,-,CASSGGLAGRTGELFF,TGTGCCAGCAGTGGAGGACTAGCGGGACGCACCGGGGAGCTGTTTTTT
TRBD2,TRBV10-3,TRBJ2-5,once,CAISARTSGRQETQYF,TGTGCCATCAGTGCCCGGACTAGCGGGAGACAAGAGACCCAGTACTTC
TRBD2,TRBV11-2,TRBJ2-3,once,CASSGGSSGGRYTQYF,TGTGCCAGCAGCGGGGGATCTAGCGGGGGTCGTTATACGCAGTATTTT
-,TRBV7-9,TRBJ2-5,-,CASSLGSLAQETQYF,TGTGCCAGCAGCTTAGGGTCCCTAGCCCAAGAGACCCAGTACTTC
TRBD2,TRBV30,TRBJ2-5,-,CAWSTGTSGGAYETQYF,TGTGCCTGGTCCACCGGGACTAGCGGGGGGGCCTACGAGACCCAGTACTTC
TRBD1,TRBV13,TRBJ2-7,-,CASSGKGASYEQYF,TGTGCCAGCAGTGGTAAGGGGGCTTCCTACGAGCAGTACTTC
-,TRBV2,TRBJ2-4,-,CASSEGGSYAKNIQYF,TGTGCCAGCAGTGAAGGGGGGAGTTATGCCAAAAACATTCAGTACTTC
TRBD1,TRBV5-1,TRBJ2-7,-,CASSSLTGNEQYF,TGCGCCAGCAGCTCCCTGACAGGGAACGAGCAGTACTTC
-,TRBV7-9,TRBJ1-3,-,CASRRQSASGNTIYF,TGTGCCAGCAGACGACAGTCGGCCTCTGGAAACACCATATATTTT
TRBD1,TRBV9,TRBJ2-7,-,CASSVDGTGGYEQYF,TGTGCCAGCAGCGTCGACGGGACAGGGGGATACGAGCAGTACTTC
TRBD2,TRBV7-3,TRBJ2-5,-,CASSFSGAETQYF,TGTGCCAGCAGCTTTAGCGGGGCAGAGACCCAGTACTTC
-,TRBV6-5,TRBJ1-1,few,CASLLSMNTEAFF,TGTGCCAGCCTTCTTTCCATGAACACTGAAGCTTTCTTT
-,TRBV5-5,TRBJ2-7,-,CASSLAVGSSYEQYF,TGTGCCAGCAGCTTGGCCGTGGGAAGTTCCTACGAGCAGTACTTC
-,TRBV7-7,TRBJ2-5,-,CASSANSETQYF,TGTGCCAGCAGCGCGAATTCGGAGACCCAGTACTTC
-,TRBV4-1,TRBJ2-2,-,CASSLRTLGNEGTGELFF,TGCGCCAGCAGCCTCCGAACCTTGGGTAACGAAGGTACCGGGGAGCTGTTTTTT
TRBD1,TRBV4-1,TRBJ1-3,-,CASRTGLNSGNTIYF,TGCGCCAGCAGGACAGGGCTCAACTCTGGAAACACCATATATTTT
TRBD1,TRBV27,TRBJ1-6,-,CASSNGDRVNSPLHF,TGTGCCAGCAGTAATGGGGACAGGGTTAATTCACCCCTCCACTTT
-,TRBV19,TRBJ2-2,-,CASTEGNTGELFF,TGTGCCAGTACTGAGGGCAACACCGGGGAGCTGTTTTTT
-,TRBV4-1,TRBJ2-5,-,CASSQDWWRETQYF,TGCGCCAGCAGCCAAGATTGGTGGCGGGAGACCCAGTACTTC
TRBD2,TRBV11-3,TRBJ2-1,-,CASSPGGSGNLYNEQFF,TGTGCCAGCAGCCCCGGGGGTAGCGGGAATCTGTACAATGAGCAGTTCTTC
TRBD1,TRBV28,TRBJ1-2,-,CASSLLEGTGGRPGYTF,TGTGCCAGCAGTTTATTAGAGGGGACAGGGGGCAGACCTGGCTACACCTTC
-,TRBV7-6,TRBJ2-5,once,CASSLKETQYF,TGTGCCAGCAGCCTAAAAGAGACCCAGTACTTC
-,TRBV7-3,TRBJ2-7,-,CASSRDFLEQYF,TGTGCCAGCAGCAGGGACTTCCTCGAGCAGTACTTC
TRBD1,TRBV7-2,TRBJ1-2,-,CASSLGAGGPNYGHTF,TGTGCCAGCAGCTTAGGCGCAGGGGGCCCTAACTATGGCCACACCTTC
TRBD1,TRBV18,TRBJ1-1,-,CASSPRTGGGSGTEAFF,TGTGCCAGCTCACCGAGGACAGGGGGCGGAAGTGGGACTGAAGCTTTCTTT
-,TRBV6-5,TRBJ2-7,-,CASKQVSSYEQYF,TGTGCCAGCAAACAGGTTTCCTCCTACGAGCAGTACTTC
TRBD1,TRBV13,TRBJ1-6,few,CASSPRTGGAYNSPLHF,TGTGCCAGCAGCCCCAGGACAGGGGGCGCCTATAATTCACCCCTCCACTTT
TRBD2,TRBV7-3,TRBJ2-5,-,CASSSGLQETQYF,TGTGCCAGCAGCTCGGGACTACAAGAGACCCAGTACTTC
-,TRBV7-8,TRBJ2-7,once,CASGGGGGAHF,TGTGCCAGCGGCGGAGGGGGAGGTGCGCACTTC
-,TRBV2,TRBJ1-5,-,CASTGDSNQPQHF,TGTGCCAGCACGGGAGATAGCAATCAGCCCCAGCATTTT
-,TRBV5-1,TRBJ1-2,few,CASSLGGSYGYTF,TGCGCCAGCAGCTTGGGTGGAAGCTATGGCTACACCTTC
TRBD1,TRBV2,TRBJ2-1,-,CASRGQGTNEQFF,TGTGCCAGCAGGGGACAGGGGACCAATGAGCAGTTCTTC
-,TRBV11-1,TRBJ2-3,-,CASSSEGLTDTQYF,TGTGCCAGCAGCTCGGAAGGCCTCACAGATACGCAGTATTTT
TRBD1,TRBV11-2,TRBJ1-2,-,CASSLVGTGVYYGYTF,TGTGCCAGCAGCTTAGTTGGGACAGGGGTTTACTATGGCTACACCTTC
TRBD2,TRBV18,TRBJ2-4,-,CASSPRTSGSGAKNIQYF,TGTGCCAGCTCACCAAGGACTAGCGGGAGCGGGGCCAAAAACATTCAGTACTTC
-,TRBV29-1,TRBJ1-1,few,CSVETRAIAEAFF,TGCAGCGTTGAAACAAGGGCGATCGCTGAAGCTTTCTTT
-,TRBV18,TRBJ1-5,-,CASSPNSGTVPNQPQHF,TGTGCCAGCTCACCAAACTCAGGGACGGTTCCCAATCAGCCCCAGCATTTT
TRBD2,TRBV4-1,TRBJ2-5,-,CASSASLAGGETQYF,TGCGCCAGCAGCGCCTCACTAGCGGGGGGAGAGACCCAGTACTTC
TRBD2,TRBV5-5,TRBJ2-1,-,CASSWGWTSGSYEQFF,TGTGCCAGCAGCTGGGGATGGACTAGCGGGAGTTATGAGCAGTTCTTC
-,TRBV7-2,TRBJ2-5,-,CASSLGRGRETQYF,TGTGCCAGCAGCTTGGGCAGGGGAAGGGAGACCCAGTACTTC